The clone carrying this TCR beta chain has just one count. Anyone with autoimmune disease history or systemic immunosuppression was excluded. J lost 4 bases, V lost 6 bases, and 4 bases had no gene match. Germline values: CDR1 SQVTM, CDR2 ANQGSEA. CDR3 length: 14 residues. Repertoires were generated with immunoSEQ multiplex PCR, while TCRdb's copy carries only in-frame clones and drops some. The sample has tens of thousands of clones, approximately 84% seen once. The data belong to a study of OX40 agonist ivuxolimab in advanced cancers. The overall study: Clinicians treated patients with ivuxolimab, an agonistic anti-OX40 (CD134) antibody. Hepatocellular carcinoma, melanoma, renal cell or head and neck cancer was diagnosed in the dose-escalation patients.

The rearrangement joins TRBV29-1 to TRBJ2-2; 11 bases agree with TRBD2. The TCR sequence derives from an adult with an advanced solid tumor such as melanoma, head and neck, liver or kidney cancer. Sequencing was performed on CD4+ or CD8+ T cells sorted from blood, taken in a trial of the OX40 agonist ivuxolimab. The CDR3 DNA is TGCAGCGTCGGGGGACTAGCGGTCACCGGGGAGCTGTTTTTT. It specifies CSVGGLAVTGELFF.